This passage covers 29 T cell receptor beta chains from one sample sequenced in a study of shared clonotypes between healthy human individuals. TCRdb's table, derived via immunoSEQ multiplex PCR, lists solely in-frame clones and lacks some. Among some 120,000 clones, over 65% were seen once, and the ten largest hold about a quarter. The sequenced sample was memory CD8+ T cells sorted from blood. The subset denotes: CD45RO+ cells pooled with CCR7-negative TemRA cells. Source of these receptors: a woman in her 30s in good health.

V is TRBV29-1 and J is TRBJ2-5; 9 bases are shared with TRBD2. The J call is doubtful: the DNA matches TRBJ2-7 better. This CDR3 is 13 amino acids long. CDR1 SQVTM and CDR2 ANQGSEA come from the germline V gene. The CDR3 bases are TGCAGCGTTTCCGGGACTAGCAGTTACGAGCAGTACTTC. This sequence encodes CSVSGTSSYEQYF.

The chain recombines TRBV9 with TRBJ2-5; no clear D. The CDR3 runs to 15 residues. Germline CDR1 SGDLS, CDR2 YYNGEE. The V end was cut by 0 bases, the J end by 1 base, with 10 bases between. This CDR3 reads CASSVVDLGQETQYF. The CDR3 DNA reads TGTGCCAGCAGCGTAGTAGATTTGGGCCAAGAGACCCAGTACTTC.

This clone was recorded a few times. The chain employs TRBV13 and TRBJ1-1; D possibly corresponds to TRBD1 (6 bases). Germline-derived CDR1 and CDR2 are PRHDT and FYEKMQ (reference sequence). The CDR3 totals 16 residues. With 5 bases removed from V and 4 bases from J, the gap between germline ends came to 20 bases. The CDR3 spells CASSKGGTLSGTEAFF. As DNA, the CDR3 is TGTGCCAGCAGCAAAGGGGGGACACTTTCGGGCACTGAAGCTTTCTTT.

The chain joins TRBV11-2 to TRBJ1-2; the D gene is possibly TRBD1 (5 bases). Germline V CDR1 and CDR2: SGHAT, FQNNGV. The CDR3 length is 15 residues. V was pared by 3 bases and J by 8 bases, with 19 bases between. In DNA form, the CDR3 reads TGTGCCAGCAGCTTTTTTTTTGGGGGGGGATACGGCTACACCTTC. This translates into CASSFFFGGGYGYTF.

The rearrangement links TRBV10-3 to TRBJ2-1, with D hard to call. V dropped 8 bases and J dropped 0 bases, with 8 bases sitting between them. From germline, CDR1 is ENHRY and CDR2 SYGVKD. The CDR3 covers 13 residues. CDR3 nucleotides: TGTGCCATCTGGGATAGCTCCTACAATGAGCAGTTCTTC. Protein product: CAIWDSSYNEQFF.

This CDR3 is CASRHDLFEQYF. Written as DNA, the CDR3 is TGTGCCAGCAGGCACGACTTGTTCGAGCAGTACTTC. The chain has TRBV7-9 and TRBJ2-7; the D is unclear. Germline CDR1 and CDR2: SEHNR and FQNEAQ (reference sequence). This CDR3 region has 12 residues. The V gene lost 6 bases and the J gene lost 6 bases, with 12 bases spanning the gap.

This clone has ten or more counts. The V call is TRBV4-2, the J call TRBJ1-3, with unresolved D. V shed 0 bases and J shed 1 base, with 7 bases lying between them. The CDR3 runs to 15 residues. The V gene's germline CDR1 is LGHNA and CDR2 YNFKEQ. CDR3 residues: CASSQESGSGNTIYF. CDR3 coding DNA: TGTGCCAGCAGCCAAGAGAGCGGTTCTGGAAACACCATATATTTT.

The chain links TRBV4-1 to TRBJ2-7; no definite D call. The V gene lost 4 bases and the J gene lost 0 bases, with 13 bases spanning the gap. There are 15 residues in the CDR3. Germline CDR1 reads MGHRA; CDR2 reads YSYEKL. CDR3 bases: TGCGCCAGCAGCCTAGAGTTTGGTAGCTCCTACGAGCAGTACTTC. It yields the protein CASSLEFGSSYEQYF.

The rearrangement links TRBV28 to TRBJ2-1; 7 bases are shared with TRBD1. The V gene's germline CDR1 is MDHEN and CDR2 SYDVKM. The CDR3 totals 14 residues. The trim removed 7 bases at V and 7 bases at J, leaving 10 bases unmatched. CDR3 DNA: TGTGCCAGCAAAGATCCGGGACAGCTTAATGAGCAGTTCTTC. This translates into CASKDPGQLNEQFF.

The CDR3 bases are TGCGCCAGCAGCCTTGCTGGACAGGGGGCCTACGAGCAGTACTTC. Translating gives CASSLAGQGAYEQYF. V is TRBV5-1 and J is TRBJ2-7; 10 nucleotides agree with TRBD1. The CDR3 length is 15 residues. Germline V CDR1 and CDR2: SGHRS, YFSETQ. The V segment lost 4 bases and the J segment 2 bases; nucleotides outside the gene matches: 6.

The gene calls are TRBV2 and TRBJ2-1, with D maybe TRBD1 (5 bases). Per germline, CDR1 SNHLY and CDR2 FYNNEI. This CDR3 comprises 14 residues. V lost 1 base and J 3 bases, leaving 7 bases between the germline ends. The CDR3, as DNA: TGTGCCAGCAGTGAAGGAACAGGCTACAATGAGCAGTTCTTC. Translation gives CASSEGTGYNEQFF. Complete variable domain (other parts from reference TRBV2 and TRBJ2-1): EPEVTQTPSHQVTQMGQEVILRCVPISNHLYFYWYRQILGQKVEFLVSFYNNEISEKSEIFDDQFSVERPDGSNFTLKIRSTKLEDSAMYFCASSEGTGYNEQFFGPGTRLTVL.

Worth noting for this clone: A far bigger clonotype differs at one base, so this is likely a read error. The chain combines TRBV29-1 with TRBJ1-5, with TRBD1 as a possible D gene (6 bases). CDR3 size: 13 residues. The germline gives CDR1 SQVTM, CDR2 ANQGSEA. CDR3 loop: CGVQGGANQPQHF. CDR3 coding DNA: TGCGGCGTTCAAGGGGGGGCCAATCAGCCCCAGCATTTT.

The chain is built from TRBV7-9 and TRBJ1-2, with no clear D. Germline V gene data show CDR1 as SEHNR and CDR2 as FQNEAQ (reference sequence). V shed 1 base and J shed 4 bases, with 10 bases lying between them. This CDR3 has 14 amino acids. The CDR3 reads CASSLEAESYGYTF. The CDR3, as DNA: TGTGCCAGCAGCTTAGAGGCAGAATCCTATGGCTACACCTTC. Drawing the rest from reference TRBV7-9 and TRBJ1-2, the complete variable domain is DTGVSQNPRHKITKRGQNVTFRCDPISEHNRLYWYRQTLGQGPEFLTYFQNEAQLEKSRLLSDRFSAERPKGSFSTLEIQRTEQGDSAMYLCASSLEAESYGYTFGSGTRLTVV.

This clone was seen more than once but under ten times. CDR3 nucleotide sequence: TGTGCCAGCAGTTTCGGACAGGGGGCAACAGAGACCCAGTACTTC. It codes for CASSFGQGATETQYF. The chain recombines TRBV28 with TRBJ2-5; TRBD1 matches 11 bases. The CDR3 has 15 residues. Germline-derived CDR1 and CDR2 are MDHEN and SYDVKM. V lost 3 bases, J lost 4 bases, and 4 bases stayed unmatched.

This clone showed up just a few times. The chain is built from TRBV10-1 and TRBJ2-7, with D unclear. The CDR3 covers 14 residues. The germline gives CDR1 WNHNN, CDR2 SYGVQD (reference sequence). V was cut by 0 bases and J by 3 bases, with 9 bases left in between. The CDR3 sequence is CASSESETYYEQYF. The CDR3 DNA is TGCGCCAGCAGTGAGTCTGAGACTTACTACGAGCAGTACTTC.

This clone was counted many times. The CDR3 reads CASSLGRALETQYF. CDR3 coding DNA: TGTGCCAGCAGCTTGGGACGGGCCCTGGAGACCCAGTACTTC. This chain uses TRBV5-5 with TRBJ2-5; no clear D gene. This CDR3 is built from 14 residues. Trimming pared 0 bases from V and 5 bases from J, leaving 11 bases between. Germline lookup yields CDR1 SGHKS and CDR2 YYEKEE (reference sequence).

This clone showed up many times. The chain recombines TRBV6-6 with TRBJ2-1; tentative D call: TRBD1 (5 bases). In germline, CDR1 is MNHNY, CDR2 SVGAGI (reference sequence). The CDR3 has 15 amino acids. Deletions cut 2 bases from V and 2 bases from J, with 10 bases between. The CDR3 DNA follows: TGTGCCAGCAGTTACGGGCAGGACACCTACAATGAGCAGTTCTTC. Encoded protein: CASSYGQDTYNEQFF.

This clone was counted only a few times. This chain connects TRBV2 to TRBJ1-2; D unresolved. CDR3 size: 13 residues. V lost 4 bases, J lost 0 bases, and 6 bases lay in between. Germline CDR1 and CDR2: SNHLY and FYNNEI. The CDR3 is CASSASPNYGYTF. The CDR3 region has the DNA TGTGCCAGCAGTGCTAGTCCTAACTATGGCTACACCTTC. Full variable domain (outside the CDR3, taken from reference TRBV2 and TRBJ1-2): EPEVTQTPSHQVTQMGQEVILRCVPISNHLYFYWYRQILGQKVEFLVSFYNNEISEKSEIFDDQFSVERPDGSNFTLKIRSTKLEDSAMYFCASSASPNYGYTFGSGTRLTVV.

The rearrangement uses TRBV9 and TRBJ2-2, with 15 nucleotides matching TRBD2. CDR1 is SGDLS and CDR2 is YYNGEE in the germline V gene. V was pared by 3 bases and J by 5 bases, with 11 bases of the junction left unmatched. This CDR3 is built from 19 residues. The CDR3 sequence is CASSATWGLAGGRTGELFF. CDR3 DNA sequence: TGTGCCAGCAGCGCCACATGGGGACTAGCGGGAGGACGAACCGGGGAGCTGTTTTTT.

V usage is TRBV6-4 and J usage is TRBJ2-1, with a tentative D call TRBD2 (7 bases). The CDR3 is 15 amino acids. CDR1 is MRHNA, CDR2 SNTAGT, per germline. V shed 8 bases and J shed 6 bases, with 20 bases lying between them. The CDR3 loop reads CASCPSPGEGNEQFF. DNA of the CDR3: TGTGCCAGCTGCCCCTCCCCAGGGGAGGGCAATGAGCAGTTCTTC.

The CDR3 DNA reads TGCGCCAGCAGTGAGCCCCCCGGACAGTATGGCTACACCTTC. It specifies CASSEPPGQYGYTF. V usage is TRBV10-2 and J usage is TRBJ1-2; maybe TRBD1 (6 bases). The CDR3 loop spans 14 amino acids. V was shortened by 2 bases and J by 5 bases, with 12 bases between the two germline ends. CDR1 is WSHSY, CDR2 SAAADI, per germline.

The chain carries TRBV5-8 and TRBJ1-2; 7 bases match TRBD1. Germline V lookup: CDR1 SGHTS, CDR2 YDEGEE. The ends lost 6 bases at V and 8 bases at J; junction bases unmatched: 7. The CDR3 contains 12 residues. The CDR3: CASTRGLLGYTF. CDR3 in DNA: TGTGCCAGCACCAGGGGGTTGCTGGGCTACACCTTC.

The V and J genes are TRBV19 and TRBJ2-5; 8 positions match TRBD1. The DNA end lines up better with TRBJ2-7; the J call may be wrong. The CDR3 consists of 15 residues. CDR1 and CDR2 (germline): LNHDA, SQIVND (reference sequence). Written as DNA, the CDR3 is TGTGCCAGTAGTATAGTAGGGACAGGAGCCTACGAGCAGTACTTC. Translating gives CASSIVGTGAYEQYF.

The chain employs TRBV19 and TRBJ2-2; 7 positions agree with TRBD2. Germline V gene data show CDR1 as LNHDA and CDR2 as SQIVND (reference sequence). The CDR3 is 13 residues long. V was clipped by 6 bases and J by 7 bases; unmatched bases: 5. This chain's CDR3 is CASSPGGNGELFF. In DNA, the CDR3 is TGTGCCAGTAGCCCCGGGGGGAACGGGGAGCTGTTTTTT.

This chain links TRBV13 with TRBJ2-7; 11 bases match TRBD2. The CDR3 spans 18 residues. V lost 0 bases, J lost 4 bases, and 11 bases stayed unmatched. The germline gives CDR1 PRHDT, CDR2 FYEKMQ (reference sequence). CDR3 loop: CASSLGRVAGGPGYEQYF. CDR3 DNA sequence: TGTGCCAGCAGCTTAGGCCGAGTAGCGGGAGGGCCAGGGTACGAGCAGTACTTC.

V and J are TRBV29-1 and TRBJ2-1; D gene unclear. The CDR3 extends over 14 amino acids. Germline CDR1 SQVTM, CDR2 ANQGSEA. The V end was cut by 2 bases, the J end by 3 bases, with 11 bases between. For the CDR3, the DNA is TGCAGCGTTGAAACTAAGTGGAACTACAATGAGCAGTTCTTC. Translation: CSVETKWNYNEQFF.

The chain is built from TRBV5-1 and TRBJ1-1, with 9 bases identical to TRBD1. This CDR3 has 14 amino acids. V lost 4 bases, J lost 7 bases, and 8 bases stayed unmatched. Germline CDR1 SGHRS, CDR2 YFSETQ. CDR3 DNA sequence: TGCGCCAGCAGCCTTGCCGGGACAGGGTATGAAGCTTTCTTT. Translated, it gives CASSLAGTGYEAFF.

The gene calls are TRBV6-1 and TRBJ1-3, with D hard to call. Trimming stripped 4 bases from V and 2 bases from J, with 12 bases between. The CDR3 totals 15 residues. The germline V gene encodes CDR1 MNHNS and CDR2 SASEGT. The CDR3 sequence is CASSASDSPGNTIYF. The CDR3 nucleotides read TGTGCCAGCAGTGCCAGCGACTCTCCTGGAAACACCATATATTTT.

The chain links TRBV5-8 to TRBJ2-1; D unresolved. The CDR3 is 15 amino acids. The V end was cut by 0 bases, the J end by 6 bases, with 13 bases between. The germline V gene encodes CDR1 SGHTS and CDR2 YDEGEE. The CDR3 sequence is CASSLGLSGVNEQFF. In DNA, the CDR3 is TGTGCCAGCAGCTTGGGGTTATCTGGGGTCAATGAGCAGTTCTTC.